In this sample, the clone carrying this T cell receptor (beta chain) turned up many times. Antigen unknown. The sample is drawn from a study of T cells in Graves' hyperthyroidism and ophthalmopathy. Study-level results: Model output signaled ophthalmopathy a median approximately 6 months ahead of onset.

Each patient was aged 18 to 65 and had newly diagnosed hyperthyroidism of under 2 months' duration. Orbital computed tomography and thyroid ultrasound, together with serum TRAb and thyroxine and clinical symptoms, were used for diagnoses. The CDR3 runs to 16 residues. Trimming at V came to 5 bases and at J to 7 bases, leaving 12 bases not matched to a gene. CDR1 is MNHEY and CDR2 is SMNVEV in the germline V gene (reference sequence). RNA transcripts provided the source from which TCR beta CDR3 regions were amplified. RT-PCR in the first round (using the HTBI primer set) targeted the TCR CDR3. TCRdb re-called the multiplex PCR reads with MiXCR, one entry per CDR3 protein. The top ten clones hold approximately 30% of a sample with fewer than 300,000 distinct CDR3 sequences, about 25% of them seen once.

The TCR sequence derives from a man between 35 and 55 years old with Graves' hyperthyroidism that later progressed to Graves' ophthalmopathy. The sample comprised blood. V gene TRBV27 combines with J gene TRBJ1-1; 11 bases map to TRBD1. The CDR3 loop is CASSPRGWTGGGEAFF. DNA of the CDR3: TGTGCCAGCAGTCCGAGGGGGTGGACAGGGGGCGGTGAAGCTTTCTTT.